This is a list of T cell receptor beta chains from one sample in a study of OX40 agonist ivuxolimab in advanced cancers. This table comes from immunoSEQ multiplex PCR, and its TCRdb copy is limited to in-frame clones, with some not included. The sample carries about 19,000 clones, 80% to 90% recorded once. Sequencing used CD4+ or CD8+ T cells sorted from blood, obtained in a trial of the OX40 agonist ivuxolimab. These receptors were taken from an adult with an advanced solid tumor such as melanoma, head and neck, liver or kidney cancer. Both conserved end residues are part of each CDR3. The D gene is left open where the match is weak. A clone size is listed for some rows: how often the clone was seen (once, few, many), or a class if it is expanded.

clone size | J gene | V gene | CDR3 length | D gene | CDR3 protein | CDR3 DNA
- | TRBJ2-7 | TRBV29-1 | 15 | TRBD1 | CSVETRTGSTYEQYF | TGCAGCGTTGAAACCCGGACAGGGTCTACCTACGAGCAGTACTTC
- | TRBJ2-1 | TRBV5-1 | 16 | TRBD2 | CASSLLNLAGVIAQFF | TGCGCCAGCAGCTTGCTCAACCTAGCGGGAGTAATTGCGCAGTTCTTC
- | TRBJ2-4 | TRBV5-1 | 20 | TRBD2 | CASSWTPSGGEGLAKNIQYF | TGCGCCAGCAGCTGGACCCCTAGCGGGGGAGAAGGACTAGCCAAAAACATTCAGTACTTC
- | TRBJ2-2 | TRBV29-1 | 17 | TRBD2 | CSVFPGGLAGGTGELFF | TGCAGCGTTTTTCCTGGGGGACTAGCGGGAGGAACCGGGGAGCTGTTTTTT
- | TRBJ2-1 | TRBV4-1 | 12 | - | CASNQVPNEQFF | TGCGCCAGCAACCAAGTCCCCAATGAGCAGTTCTTC
- | TRBJ1-2 | TRBV29-1 | 11 | - | CSVTGSHGYTF | TGCAGCGTCACAGGGTCTCATGGCTACACCTTC
- | TRBJ1-5 | TRBV27 | 12 | - | CASSFHNQPQHF | TGTGCCAGCAGTTTCCACAATCAGCCCCAGCATTTT
- | TRBJ1-5 | TRBV19 | 17 | - | CASSIIRGRVGTQPQHF | TGTGCCAGTAGTATCATCCGGGGTCGGGTCGGTACGCAGCCCCAGCATTTT
- | TRBJ2-1 | TRBV9 | 15 | - | CASSAGASGFNEQFF | TGTGCCAGCAGCGCGGGGGCTAGCGGCTTCAATGAGCAGTTCTTC
- | TRBJ2-7 | TRBV5-1 | 14 | - | CASSWQDSPYEQYF | TGCGCCAGCAGCTGGCAGGACAGCCCCTACGAGCAGTACTTC
- | TRBJ1-6 | TRBV6-1 | 18 | TRBD1 | CASSEYDRGTLYNSPLHF | TGTGCCAGCAGTGAATATGACAGGGGAACGCTCTATAATTCACCCCTCCACTTT
- | TRBJ2-3 | TRBV15 | 16 | TRBD1 | CATSRARDRSTDTQYF | TGTGCCACCAGCAGGGCCCGGGACAGGAGCACAGATACGCAGTATTTT
medium-sized | TRBJ1-1 | TRBV19 | 14 | - | CASSIGGIETEAFF | TGTGCCAGTAGTATCGGGGGGATCGAGACTGAAGCTTTCTTT
- | TRBJ2-1 | TRBV19 | 14 | TRBD2 | CASEIAGGDNEQFF | TGTGCCAGTGAGATAGCGGGAGGGGACAATGAGCAGTTCTTC
- | TRBJ2-1 | TRBV2 | 13 | TRBD2 | CASSGLAGNEQFF | TGTGCCAGCAGCGGACTAGCGGGTAATGAGCAGTTCTTC
- | TRBJ2-4 | TRBV7-9 | 14 | - | CASSYSTGRNIQYF | TGTGCCAGCAGCTACTCAACCGGAAGGAACATTCAGTACTTC
- | TRBJ2-1 | TRBV19 | 12 | - | CATQTAYNEQFF | TGTGCCACCCAGACAGCCTACAATGAGCAGTTCTTC
- | TRBJ2-2 | TRBV10-3 | 18 | TRBD1 | CAISESAPGQGYTGELFF | TGTGCCATCAGTGAGTCTGCTCCGGGACAGGGGTACACCGGGGAGCTGTTTTTT